Listed below are T cell receptor beta chains from one sample, sequenced in a study of metastatic and nonmetastatic thyroid tumors. TCRdb re-processed the PCR reads through MiXCR. This table holds about 8,000 clones, 25% to 30% found once. Material for sequencing was tumor tissue. The receptors shown here come from a female donor with papillary thyroid cancer or a benign thyroid nodule (not recorded which). Some clones in this sample may be carry-over from other donors' samples. Both conserved end residues are trimmed from each CDR3. The order of the fields is CDR3 protein, J gene, V gene.

ASSLSAGLERF | TRBJ2-1 | TRBV28
ARRSPPGGATNSYEQY | TRBJ2-7 | TRBV27
ATSGLTGGSNEQF | TRBJ2-1 | TRBV24-1
ASSFRLAGGDEQF | TRBJ2-1 | TRBV14
ASSYSGTNYGYT | TRBJ1-2 | TRBV6-2/TRBV6-3
SARSNGAKNIQY | TRBJ2-4 | TRBV20-1
ASSRTGPDQTGYGYT | TRBJ1-2 | TRBV6-1
ASKQGEVYEQY | TRBJ2-7 | TRBV6-1
ASSERGTSQPLH | TRBJ1-6 | TRBV6-1
ASSGGGSSTDTQY | TRBJ2-3 | TRBV27
ASSGRGDT | TRBJ1-2 | TRBV27
ASSRDSSYNEQF | TRBJ2-1 | TRBV18
ASSFGSGNTIY | TRBJ1-3 | TRBV12-3/TRBV12-4
ASSPETGGFQPQH | TRBJ1-5 | TRBV4-1
ASSLGQGANEKLF | TRBJ1-4 | TRBV28
ASSGGPGLVLHEQF | TRBJ2-1 | TRBV9
ASNWGSEGDGNT | TRBJ1-2 | TRBV6-2/TRBV6-3
ASSEFGVRGGYGYT | TRBJ1-2 | TRBV6-1
SATSEASNQPQH | TRBJ1-5 | TRBV20-1
ASRPDSEAF | TRBJ1-1 | TRBV2
ATSDFTSGIHNEQF | TRBJ2-1 | TRBV24-1
ASSHWGIGELF | TRBJ2-2 | TRBV3-1
ASSVMGGAEAF | TRBJ1-1 | TRBV9
ASSGGHYGYT | TRBJ1-2 | TRBV9
ASSPQVKYPEAF | TRBJ1-1 | TRBV18
ASRLLHQPQH | TRBJ1-5 | TRBV6-1
ASSDRGRHYGYT | TRBJ1-2 | TRBV27
ASSLVLREDGTGELF | TRBJ2-2 | TRBV5-1
ASSLGPIQPQH | TRBJ1-5 | TRBV5-1
ASSDRGTNYGYT | TRBJ1-2 | TRBV7-3
ASSPGTGGITDTQY | TRBJ2-3 | TRBV12-3/TRBV12-4
SPRMEGCHEQY | TRBJ2-7 | TRBV29-1
ASGREKTGGGYT | TRBJ1-2 | TRBV12-5
ASRPGTGPQPQH | TRBJ1-5 | TRBV5-1
AGGSANTGELF | TRBJ2-2 | TRBV6-1
ASSVVPFENRAIEQF | TRBJ2-1 | TRBV9
SAPTSGGEEINEQF | TRBJ2-1 | TRBV20-1
ASSFGTGGVGTEAF | TRBJ1-1 | TRBV12-3/TRBV12-4
ASSLLGSYNSPLH | TRBJ1-6 | TRBV6-1
ASSDAAYGYT | TRBJ1-2 | TRBV2